The subject of this entry is one T cell receptor (beta chain). Its antigen remains unidentified. A read error may produce the germline difference seen at one junction end. The data were taken from a study of T cell responses to AZD1222 COVID-19 vaccine. General study results and limits: It was only six AZD1222 recipients who were seropositive at baseline.

Measured with immunoSEQ multiplex PCR; TCRdb has only the in-frame clones, and not every one. The sample carries about 130,000 clones, 92% recorded once. Germline V gene sequence: CDR1 SSHAT, CDR2 FNYEAQ (reference sequence). This CDR3 is built from 14 residues. This material consisted of peripheral blood, taken on day 0 of AZD1222 vaccination. This sequence joins TRBV7-7 and TRBJ1-2; the D is unclear. The sequence derives from an adult in good health. DNA of the CDR3: TGTGCTAGCAGCCCGTTGGATAAGAATTATGGCTACACCTTC. Translated: CASSPLDKNYGYTF.